One sample yielded the 27 T cell receptor beta chains listed below, sequenced in a study of cytomegalovirus exposure and HLA in healthy donors. 13 Jbeta primers and 60 Vbeta primers were used for the PCR. The repertoire was sequenced with immunoSEQ multiplex PCR; TCRdb's copy has only in-frame clones and lacks some. The sample includes roughly 180,000 clones, 75% to 90% seen only once; the top ten take roughly 9.3%. The specimen was PBMCs. Receptor source: a man between 18 and 29 years old in good health and CMV-seropositive.

V and J are TRBV19 and TRBJ1-5, with 9 positions matching TRBD1. The CDR3 length is 18 residues. Germline V CDR1 and CDR2: LNHDA, SQIVND (reference sequence). Losses at the gene ends were 3 bases for V and 1 base for J; bases not matched to a gene: 10. The CDR3 nucleotides are TGTGCCAGTAGTATGCTATGGGACAGGGTAGGGAGCAATCAGCCCCAGCATTTT. This codes for CASSMLWDRVGSNQPQHF.

The J gene is TRBJ2-7, the V gene TRBV12-2; the DNA was not compared with TRBD1, the D call given in the table. TRBV12-2 constitutes a pseudogene. This CDR3 is built from 15 residues. The CDR3 nucleotides are TGTGCAAGTCGCTTGGCCCGGGGACAGCACTACGAGCAGTACTTC. This translates into CASRLARGQHYEQYF.

The chain joins TRBV2 to TRBJ2-3; maybe TRBD2 (5 bases). There are 12 residues in the CDR3. Germline V gives CDR1 SNHLY, CDR2 FYNNEI. Between the trimmed V and J ends, which lost 1 base and 8 bases, there was a span of 7 bases. CDR3 protein: CASSEVRGTQYF. Here the CDR3 DNA reads TGTGCCAGCAGTGAAGTACGGGGTACGCAGTATTTT.

The J gene is TRBJ1-2, the V gene TRBV4-3, with a possible D match to TRBD1 (6 bases). The CDR3 is made up of 14 amino acids. V dropped 3 bases and J dropped 8 bases, with 16 bases sitting between them. From germline, CDR1 is LGHNA and CDR2 YSLEER. The DNA of the CDR3 is TGCGCCAGCAGCCAGGACAGACGGACGGGAGGCTACACCTTC. It codes for CASSQDRRTGGYTF.

The chain has TRBV6-5 and TRBJ1-2; 8 nucleotides line up with TRBD1. Germline values: CDR1 MNHEY, CDR2 SVGAGI. Losses at the gene ends were 4 bases for V and 8 bases for J; bases not matched to a gene: 15. The CDR3 is 16 residues long. For the CDR3, the DNA is TGTGCCAGCAGTTCTCGGGCTATAGACAGGGGAAACGGCTACACCTTC. Amino acids: CASSSRAIDRGNGYTF.

This clone was seen just once. Here the CDR3 DNA reads TGTGCCTGGAGTGTAGGAACTCGGAGCTCCTACGAGCAGTACTTC. Protein sequence: CAWSVGTRSSYEQYF. The genes are TRBV30 and TRBJ2-7; D unresolved. CDR1 and CDR2 from the germline V gene are GTSNPN and SVGIG (reference sequence). This CDR3 is built from 15 residues. Trimming shortened V by 0 bases and J by 0 bases, and 12 bases separated the two germline ends.

V usage is TRBV12-5 and J usage is TRBJ1-1; no clear D gene. CDR3 length equals 11 residues. V lost 6 bases to trimming and J lost 6 bases, with 8 bases between them. The V gene's germline CDR1 is LGHNT and CDR2 FRNRAP. In DNA form, the CDR3 reads TGTGCTAGTGGCCAGCGTCCTGAAGCTTTCTTT. The encoded protein is CASGQRPEAFF.

V is TRBV7-6 and J is TRBJ1-4; tentatively, D is TRBD1 (5 bases). This CDR3 has 12 residues. Germline V gene data show CDR1 as SGHVS and CDR2 as FNYEAQ. The V gene lost 0 bases and the J gene lost 10 bases, with 6 bases spanning the gap. The CDR3 region has the DNA TGTGCCAGCAGCTTAGCCGGGGGAAAACTGTTTTTT. The encoded protein is CASSLAGGKLFF. The full variable domain, rest sourced from reference TRBV7-6 and TRBJ1-4, is GAGVSQSPRYKVTKRGQDVALRCDPISGHVSLYWYRQALGQGPEFLTYFNYEAQQDKSGLPNDRFSAERPEGSISTLTIQRTEQRDSAMYRCASSLAGGKLFFGSGTQLSVL.

The chain carries TRBV28 and TRBJ1-2; D not resolved. Germline assignment: CDR1 MDHEN and CDR2 SYDVKM. V was cut by 2 bases and J by 4 bases, with 5 bases left in between. This CDR3 is 12 amino acids long. CDR3 DNA sequence: TGTGCCAGCAGTTTACGAGCCTATGGCTACACCTTC. Its translation is CASSLRAYGYTF.

This chain links TRBV9 with TRBJ2-7, with 9 bases that match TRBD1. CDR1 SGDLS and CDR2 YYNGEE come from the germline V gene. The CDR3 is made up of 15 amino acids. The ends lost 4 bases at V and 6 bases at J; junction bases unmatched: 11. CDR3 coding DNA: TGTGCCAGCAGCTCCTCCGGGACAGGGAAGCTCGAGCAGTACTTC. Protein: CASSSSGTGKLEQYF.

The chain uses TRBV6-1 and TRBJ2-7, with D maybe TRBD2 (5 bases). CDR1 is MNHNS and CDR2 is SASEGT in the germline V gene. Trimming took off 8 bases at V and 0 bases at J, with 14 bases between the two ends. This CDR3 spans 14 amino acids. CDR3 coding DNA: TGTGCCAGCGAGGGCCCCCCGACCTCCTACGAGCAGTACTTC. It translates to CASEGPPTSYEQYF.

Written as DNA, the CDR3 is TGTGCCAGCAGCTTTGGGACATTAACCCTCTACAATGAGCAGTTCTTC. It is translated as CASSFGTLTLYNEQFF. The chain has TRBV7-6 and TRBJ2-1; D might be TRBD1 (6 bases). The CDR3 length is 16 residues. The V gene's germline CDR1 is SGHVS and CDR2 FNYEAQ. Trimming shortened V by 3 bases and J by 3 bases, and 15 bases separated the two germline ends. The entire variable domain, with the rest obtained from reference TRBV7-6 and TRBJ2-1, is as follows: GAGVSQSPRYKVTKRGQDVALRCDPISGHVSLYWYRQALGQGPEFLTYFNYEAQQDKSGLPNDRFSAERPEGSISTLTIQRTEQRDSAMYRCASSFGTLTLYNEQFFGPGTRLTVL.

The gene calls are TRBV12-5 and TRBJ2-2; D call uncertain. The CDR3 sequence is 15 residues long. V lost 0 bases and J lost 0, with 5 bases in between. Germline CDR1 is LGHNT and CDR2 is FRNRAP. The CDR3 nucleotides read TGTGCTAGTGGTTTGGTACGGGCGAACACCGGGGAGCTGTTTTTT. This codes for CASGLVRANTGELFF.

This sequence joins TRBV15 and TRBJ1-1; 7 bases match TRBD1. The CDR3 runs to 14 residues. CDR1 LNHNV and CDR2 YYDKDF come from the germline V gene (reference sequence). Trimming removed 7 bases from V and 5 bases from J; junction bases left unmatched: 10. The chain's CDR3 is CATTSDRVRTEAFF. CDR3 DNA: TGTGCCACCACTTCCGACAGGGTCAGGACTGAAGCTTTCTTT.

The V gene is TRBV15, the J gene TRBJ1-2; no clear D. Germline V gene sequence: CDR1 LNHNV, CDR2 YYDKDF (reference sequence). The CDR3 is made up of 14 amino acids. V lost 0 bases and J 4 bases, leaving 9 bases between the germline ends. CDR3 sequence reads: CATSRDGGAYGYTF. CDR3 nucleotides: TGTGCCACCAGCAGAGATGGAGGTGCCTATGGCTACACCTTC.

The chain recombines TRBV11-1 with TRBJ2-5; D perhaps matches TRBD1 (7 bases). V lost 2 bases and J 5 bases, leaving 15 bases between the germline ends. The CDR3 contains 15 residues. Germline CDR1 is SGHAT and CDR2 is FQDESV (reference sequence). The CDR3 DNA reads as TGTGCCAGCAGCTTAAGGACAGGAGGGGAGGAGACCCAGTACTTC. Residues: CASSLRTGGEETQYF.

This sequence joins TRBV6-1 and TRBJ2-1; maybe TRBD2 (6 bases). Between the trimmed V and J ends, which lost 1 base and 6 bases, there was a span of 13 bases. The CDR3 is 15 amino acids. Per germline, CDR1 MNHNS and CDR2 SASEGT. Here the CDR3 reads CASSEDLGGPNEQFF. Here the CDR3 DNA reads TGTGCCAGCAGTGAAGACTTAGGAGGGCCCAATGAGCAGTTCTTC.

This clone was seen just once. J is TRBJ2-5 and V is TRBV12-5; 9 bases are shared with TRBD1. This CDR3 has 13 amino acids. CDR1 is LGHNT and CDR2 is FRNRAP in the germline V gene. Trimming cost V 6 bases and J 6 bases; bases outside gene matches: 5. The CDR3 sequence is CASGADRGKTQYF. In DNA form, the CDR3 reads TGTGCTAGTGGCGCAGACAGGGGGAAGACCCAGTACTTC.

This chain connects TRBV6-1 to TRBJ1-1; D remains unclear. Germline CDR1 MNHNS, CDR2 SASEGT. V was shortened by 4 bases and J by 0 bases, with 12 bases between the two germline ends. The CDR3 runs to 15 residues. The CDR3 reads CASSARLQLNTEAFF. The CDR3 nucleotides read TGTGCCAGCAGTGCCCGACTGCAATTGAACACTGAAGCTTTCTTT.

This clone was observed a few times. The rearrangement joins TRBV2 to TRBJ2-1, with 7 bases fitting TRBD2. The CDR3 sequence is 13 residues long. Losses at the gene ends were 5 bases for V and 16 bases for J; bases not matched to a gene: 14. Germline V gene sequence: CDR1 SNHLY, CDR2 FYNNEI. CDR3 loop: CASSSHLGTMVFF. The CDR3 DNA is TGTGCCAGCAGTTCACACTTGGGGACTATGGTTTTCTTC.

The CDR3 coding sequence is TGTGCCAGCAGCCTCTCAAGGGGGAATGGCTACACCTTC. Amino acids: CASSLSRGNGYTF. This rearrangement joins TRBV7-8 to TRBJ1-2; TRBD1 is a possible D gene (6 bases). Trimming removed 5 bases from V and 6 bases from J, with 13 bases in between. Germline V gives CDR1 SGHVS, CDR2 FQNEAQ. The CDR3 spans 13 residues.

The gene calls are TRBV27 and TRBJ2-2, with TRBD2 as a possible D gene (6 bases). The V gene's germline CDR1 is MNHEY and CDR2 SMNVEV (reference sequence). This CDR3 region has 13 residues. With 8 bases removed from V and 4 bases from J, the gap between germline ends came to 11 bases. CDR3 sequence reads: CASSMEGTGELFF. In nucleotides, the CDR3 is TGTGCCAGCTCAATGGAGGGCACCGGGGAGCTGTTTTTT.

V usage is TRBV5-6 and J usage is TRBJ1-5, with 10 bases fitting TRBD1. Germline CDR1 is SGHDT and CDR2 is YYEEEE. CDR3 length equals 18 residues. Trimming at V came to 0 bases and at J to 4 bases, leaving 10 bases not matched to a gene. The CDR3 region has the DNA TGTGCCAGCAGCTTGGGCACCGGGACAGGGGTGAGAAATCAGCCCCAGCATTTT. It translates to CASSLGTGTGVRNQPQHF.

This clone was found a few times. The chain carries TRBV19 and TRBJ1-1; no clear D. V was shortened by 3 bases and J by 0 bases, with 8 bases between the two germline ends. This CDR3 spans 14 amino acids. Germline CDR1 and CDR2: LNHDA and SQIVND (reference sequence). CDR3 coding DNA: TGTGCCAGTAGTATCGACTCCGTGAACACTGAAGCTTTCTTT. It translates to CASSIDSVNTEAFF.

The chain links TRBV5-6 to TRBJ1-2; tentatively, D is TRBD1 (6 bases). This CDR3 spans 16 amino acids. The germline V gene has CDR1 SGHDT and CDR2 YYEEEE. V gave up 3 bases and J gave up 4 bases, with 19 bases separating them. CDR3 sequence reads: CASSWGAGGAGYGYTF. The CDR3 nucleotides read TGTGCCAGCAGCTGGGGTGCGGGGGGCGCTGGCTATGGCTACACCTTC.

The chain carries TRBV7-2 and TRBJ1-1; D gene ambiguous. V lost 1 base, J lost 1 base, and 7 bases lay in between. The CDR3 is 14 residues long. Germline CDR1 is SGHTA and CDR2 is FQGNSA. The CDR3 reads CASSLGSGNTEAFF. The CDR3 bases are TGTGCCAGCAGCTTAGGTTCGGGGAACACTGAAGCTTTCTTT.

The chain couples TRBV7-3 to TRBJ2-5, with 14 positions matching TRBD2. The CDR3 extends over 16 amino acids. CDR1 is SGHTA and CDR2 is FQGTGA in the germline V gene. V lost 5 bases, J lost 3 bases, and 5 bases stayed unmatched. Here the CDR3 reads CASSPGLAGGEETQYF. The CDR3 region has the DNA TGTGCCAGCAGCCCAGGACTAGCGGGGGGCGAAGAGACCCAGTACTTC.